The 24 T cell receptor beta chains given below trace back to one sample, sequenced in a study of blood T cell repertoires in COVID-19 (dated by TCRdb to about 2020). The library was prepared using the immunoSEQ multiplex PCR assay. As stored in TCRdb, this immuneACCESS dataset retains in-frame rearrangements with V and J assigned. A fraction of the clones does not appear; measured against another copy, unresolved V genes explain less than half of the discrepancy, and the remainder lacks a known reason. For this sample the table gives approximately 150,000 clones, of which approximately 88% were detected only once. The ten top clones hold 2% to 2.5% of the sample. The sequenced sample consisted of peripheral blood. Receptors were obtained from a man in his 70s with active COVID-19.

The V gene is TRBV28, the J gene TRBJ2-7; 9 nucleotides agree with TRBD1. Germline CDR1 is MDHEN and CDR2 is SYDVKM. Unmatched junction bases numbered 9, after V lost 3 bases and J lost 6 bases. The CDR3 is 15 amino acids. The CDR3 DNA reads as TGTGCCAGCAGTTTTGACAGGGGGAGTCCGGGCGAGCAGTACTTC. Translated, it gives CASSFDRGSPGEQYF.

This rearrangement joins TRBV10-3 to TRBJ2-2; the D gene is possibly TRBD2 (6 bases). Trimming shortened V by 5 bases and J by 1 base, and 11 bases separated the two germline ends. This CDR3 spans 15 amino acids. The V gene's germline CDR1 is ENHRY and CDR2 SYGVKD. The CDR3 sequence: CAISSGGKNTGELFF. The DNA of the CDR3 is TGTGCCATCAGTTCGGGCGGGAAGAACACCGGGGAGCTGTTTTTT.

The chain recombines TRBV12-5 with TRBJ1-2; no clear D gene. Germline loops: CDR1 LGHNT, CDR2 FRNRAP. CDR3 size: 15 residues. The V and J ends lost 1 base and 4 bases respectively, with 13 bases between them. The chain's CDR3 is CASGLDRGSAYGYTF. CDR3 nucleotides: TGTGCTAGTGGTTTGGACCGGGGAAGTGCCTATGGCTACACCTTC.

The rearrangement uses TRBV5-1 and TRBJ1-1; 8 bases fit TRBD1. V lost 6 bases, J lost 0 bases, and 7 bases stayed unmatched. The CDR3 has 15 amino acids. The germline V gene has CDR1 SGHRS and CDR2 YFSETQ. This CDR3 reads CASNGQGDMNTEAFF. The CDR3 nucleotides read TGCGCCAGCAACGGACAGGGTGATATGAACACTGAAGCTTTCTTT. The whole variable domain, filled in from reference TRBV5-1 and TRBJ1-1, reads KAGVTQTPRYLIKTRGQQVTLSCSPISGHRSVSWYQQTPGQGLQFLFEYFSETQRNKGNFPGRFSGRQFSNSRSEMNVSTLELGDSALYLCASNGQGDMNTEAFFGQGTRLTVV.

The V gene is TRBV18, the J gene TRBJ2-1; D ambiguous. Per the germline V gene, CDR1 is KGHSH and CDR2 is LQKENI. V was pared by 3 bases and J by 7 bases, with 13 bases between. The CDR3 totals 14 residues. This CDR3 is CASSPGNYQNEQFF. The DNA of the CDR3 is TGTGCCAGCTCACCCGGAAACTATCAGAATGAGCAGTTCTTC.

The J gene is TRBJ2-7, the V gene TRBV7-6; 7 bases agree with TRBD1. The ends lost 5 bases at V and 4 bases at J; junction bases unmatched: 5. The CDR3 has 13 residues. The germline V gene has CDR1 SGHVS and CDR2 FNYEAQ. The CDR3 loop is CASSPQDRYEQYF. The CDR3 region has the DNA TGTGCCAGCAGCCCCCAGGACAGGTACGAGCAGTACTTC.

This rearrangement joins TRBV30 to TRBJ2-3; 12 positions agree with TRBD2. Per the germline V gene, CDR1 is GTSNPN and CDR2 is SVGIG (reference sequence). The CDR3 consists of 18 residues. The trim removed 2 bases at V and 3 bases at J, leaving 12 bases unmatched. Here the CDR3 reads CAWSIRPSGRAGTDTQYF. The DNA of the CDR3 is TGTGCCTGGAGTATAAGGCCTAGCGGGAGGGCCGGAACAGATACGCAGTATTTT.

The V gene is TRBV20-1, the J gene TRBJ2-1; 10 nucleotides align to TRBD2. J was trimmed by 8 bases and V by 3 bases; bases with no gene match: 10. The CDR3 extends over 15 amino acids. Looked up from germline, CDR1 is DFQATT and CDR2 is SNEGSKA (reference sequence). CDR3 sequence (DNA): TGCAGTGCTAGTATTGGGGGGACTAGCGTCTATGAGCAGTTCTTC. Translation gives CSASIGGTSVYEQFF.

This clone has more than one count but fewer than ten. The CDR3 loop is CASRRLTRGTGELFF. CDR3 DNA: TGTGCCAGCAGACGACTCACCAGGGGGACCGGGGAGCTGTTTTTT. This chain joins TRBV2 and TRBJ2-2, with 7 positions matching TRBD1. There are 15 residues in the CDR3. CDR1 and CDR2 from the germline V gene are SNHLY and FYNNEI. With 6 bases clipped from V and 5 bases from J, the junction kept 9 bases outside the gene matches. The whole variable domain, remainder taken from reference TRBV2 and TRBJ2-2, is EPEVTQTPSHQVTQMGQEVILRCVPISNHLYFYWYRQILGQKVEFLVSFYNNEISEKSEIFDDQFSVERPDGSNFTLKIRSTKLEDSAMYFCASRRLTRGTGELFFGEGSRLTVL.

The V and J genes are TRBV18 and TRBJ1-1; TRBD1 might be the D (5 bases). Trimming removed 0 bases from V and 2 bases from J, with 10 bases in between. The germline V gene encodes CDR1 KGHSH and CDR2 LQKENI. This CDR3 spans 15 amino acids. The CDR3 spells CASSPPGGENTEAFF. CDR3 nucleotide sequence: TGTGCCAGCTCACCACCTGGAGGGGAAAACACTGAAGCTTTCTTT. Full variable domain (missing parts from reference TRBV18 and TRBJ1-1): NAGVMQNPRHLVRRRGQEARLRCSPMKGHSHVYWYRQLPEEGLKFMVYLQKENIIDESGMPKERFSAEFPKEGPSILRIQQVVRGDSAAYFCASSPPGGENTEAFFGQGTRLTVV.

This sequence joins TRBV16 and TRBJ1-2, with 7 bases fitting TRBD1. V dropped 1 base and J dropped 4; count of bases not matched to a gene: 6. The germline V gene has CDR1 KGHSY and CDR2 FQNENV. This CDR3 contains 15 residues. The CDR3 nucleotides are TGTGCCAGCAGCCAATTAGGGGGACAGAGCTATGGCTACACCTTC. Protein: CASSQLGGQSYGYTF.

As DNA, the CDR3 is TGTGCCAGCAGCGCGGGACGCCAGGAGGGAGCTTTCTTT. Translating gives CASSAGRQEGAFF. J is TRBJ1-1 and V is TRBV5-8; D possibly corresponds to TRBD1 (5 bases). CDR1 is SGHTS and CDR2 is YDEGEE in the germline V gene. CDR3 length: 13 amino acids. Trimming removed 4 bases at V and 10 bases at J, with 17 bases between.

This sequence joins TRBV29-1 and TRBJ2-7, with 7 bases fitting TRBD1. From germline, CDR1 is SQVTM and CDR2 ANQGSEA. After removal of 6 bases from V and 6 bases from J, the junction contained 14 bases not matched to a gene. The CDR3 consists of 14 residues. DNA of the CDR3: TGCAGCGTCCTGACAGGGTACAGCGGAGGCGAGCAGTACTTC. Translation gives CSVLTGYSGGEQYF.

The chain carries TRBV28 and TRBJ1-6; the D gene is possibly TRBD1 (5 bases). The ends were cut back, 3 bases at V and 5 bases at J, with 8 bases in the middle. The CDR3 spans 14 residues. The V gene's germline CDR1 is MDHEN and CDR2 SYDVKM. This chain's CDR3 is CASSFIQDNSPLHF. The DNA of the CDR3 is TGTGCCAGCAGTTTTATACAGGATAATTCACCCCTCCACTTT.

This chain joins TRBV10-3 and TRBJ1-5; D unclear. The CDR3 is 14 residues long. Trimming cost V 10 bases and J 3 bases, with 16 bases left between them. The germline V gene encodes CDR1 ENHRY and CDR2 SYGVKD. CDR3 DNA sequence: TGTGCCACTGGGCGGGGTACGGCCAATCAGCCCCAGCATTTT. It is translated as CATGRGTANQPQHF.

The gene calls are TRBV11-1 and TRBJ2-4; tentative D call: TRBD1 (5 bases). The V end lost 5 bases, the J end lost 0 bases, and 14 bases lay between the germline ends. Looked up from germline, CDR1 is SGHAT and CDR2 is FQDESV (reference sequence). The CDR3 sequence is 16 residues long. The CDR3 here is CASSPRQTIAKNIQYF. The CDR3 coding sequence is TGTGCCAGCAGCCCCCGACAGACCATAGCCAAAAACATTCAGTACTTC.

J is TRBJ2-5 and V is TRBV7-2, with D perhaps matching TRBD1 (6 bases). Germline V gene data show CDR1 as SGHTA and CDR2 as FQGNSA. There are 14 residues in the CDR3. Trimming took 1 base from V and 5 from J, leaving 11 bases between them. The CDR3 DNA is TGTGCCAGCAGCTTAGAAGGGGGAACCGAGACCCAGTACTTC. Translated, it gives CASSLEGGTETQYF. The whole variable domain, remainder taken from reference TRBV7-2 and TRBJ2-5, is GAGVSQSPSNKVTEKGKDVELRCDPISGHTALYWYRQSLGQGLEFLIYFQGNSAPDKSGLPSDRFSAERTGGSVSTLTIQRTQQEDSAVYLCASSLEGGTETQYFGPGTRLLVL.

The chain has TRBV29-1 and TRBJ1-1, with TRBD1 matching over 8 bases. With V trimmed by 3 bases and J by 5 bases, 2 bases remained unmatched. CDR1 SQVTM and CDR2 ANQGSEA come from the germline V gene. The CDR3 sequence is 12 residues long. CDR3 in DNA: TGCAGCGTTGACAGGGGGCGGACTGAAGCTTTCTTT. It translates to CSVDRGRTEAFF.

This chain links TRBV18 with TRBJ2-2; D remains unclear. CDR3 length: 17 residues. Germline-derived CDR1 and CDR2 are KGHSH and LQKENI. Trimming pared 2 bases from V and 1 base from J, leaving 14 bases between. Here the CDR3 DNA reads TGTGCCAGCTCACCATCTCGAGGTCCGGGGAACACCGGGGAGCTGTTTTTT. Translation gives CASSPSRGPGNTGELFF.

This chain uses TRBV19 with TRBJ1-2, with D perhaps matching TRBD1 (6 bases). Germline loops: CDR1 LNHDA, CDR2 SQIVND (reference sequence). The CDR3 runs to 12 residues. Trimming stripped 4 bases from V and 6 bases from J, with 9 bases between. The CDR3: CASSRQGNGYTF. In nucleotides, the CDR3 is TGTGCCAGTAGTAGGCAGGGGAATGGCTACACCTTC.

The rearrangement links TRBV9 to TRBJ2-2; TRBD1 aligns across 10 bases. Germline CDR1 is SGDLS and CDR2 is YYNGEE. The CDR3 has 15 residues. Trimming removed 3 bases from V and 5 bases from J; junction bases left unmatched: 4. In DNA form, the CDR3 reads TGTGCCAGCAGCGGACAGGGGGCCCGAACCGGGGAGCTGTTTTTT. This encodes CASSGQGARTGELFF.

The V call is TRBV28, the J call TRBJ1-5; 7 bases agree with TRBD1. CDR1 and CDR2 (germline): MDHEN, SYDVKM. The CDR3 has 15 residues. Germline trimming cut 6 bases from V and 2 bases from J; bases unmatched to any gene: 7. The CDR3: CASRTEGARNQPQHF. In nucleotides, the CDR3 is TGTGCCAGCAGAACCGAGGGGGCGCGCAATCAGCCCCAGCATTTT.

V usage is TRBV3-1 (or the pseudogene TRBV3-2) and J usage is TRBJ2-7; D is unclear. CDR3 length equals 12 residues. Germline-derived CDR1 and CDR2 are LGHDT and YNNKEL (reference sequence). V was pared by 1 base and J by 6 bases, with 7 bases between. The CDR3 loop is CASSQGRAEQYF. Here the CDR3 DNA reads TGTGCCAGCAGCCAAGGTCGCGCCGAGCAGTACTTC.

This chain connects TRBV7-3 to TRBJ2-3; 8 bases are shared with TRBD2. This CDR3 is 15 amino acids long. Germline-derived CDR1 and CDR2 are SGHTA and FQGTGA. V was pared by 5 bases and J by 3 bases, with 7 bases of the junction left unmatched. The CDR3 protein is CASSAAGGYTDTQYF. Here the CDR3 DNA reads TGTGCCAGCAGCGCGGCGGGAGGATATACAGATACGCAGTATTTT.